These 3 T cell receptor beta chains originate from one sample sequenced in a study of blood T cells in healthy people across ages. A J-beta primer mix and a sample-barcoded 5' primer were used in a second PCR of roughly 7 to 12 cycles. TCRdb re-analysed the 5' RACE reads in MiXCR, keeping a single row per CDR3 protein. The table records 950,000 to 1,200,000 distinct CDR3 sequences, roughly two fifths of them present only once. Sequencing was done on a sample of blood. The receptors here all came from a man aged 18 to 35 in good health.

This clonotype turned up a few times. V usage is TRBV7-9 and J usage is TRBJ2-3; no reliable D call. The CDR3 extends over 16 amino acids. Germline V gene data show CDR1 as SEHNR and CDR2 as FQNEAQ (reference sequence). Deletions cut 5 bases from V and 0 bases from J, with 15 bases between. DNA of the CDR3: TGTGCCAGCAGCCCGCGGACGACCGCCAGCACAGATACGCAGTATTTT. Residues: CASSPRTTASTDTQYF.

This clonotype was counted a few times. The rearrangement uses TRBV25-1 and TRBJ2-1; 8 bases map to TRBD1. CDR3 length: 15 residues. Trimming removed 4 bases from V and 3 bases from J; junction bases left unmatched: 5. Germline CDR1 and CDR2: MGHDK and SYGVNS. The CDR3 protein is CASSADRGLYNEQFF. CDR3 DNA sequence: TGTGCCAGCAGTGCCGACAGGGGCCTCTACAATGAGCAGTTCTTC.

There are a few counts of this clonotype. The CDR3 DNA sequence: TGTGCCAGCAGCCAAGTATCAGGGGCGGGGGGCTGGGAGCAGTTCTTC. Protein: CASSQVSGAGGWEQFF. The V and J genes are TRBV3-1 and TRBJ2-1; 8 bases agree with TRBD2. V lost 1 base, J lost 10 bases, and 12 bases stayed unmatched. Germline-derived CDR1 and CDR2 are LGHDT and YNNKEL (reference sequence). The CDR3 is made up of 16 amino acids.